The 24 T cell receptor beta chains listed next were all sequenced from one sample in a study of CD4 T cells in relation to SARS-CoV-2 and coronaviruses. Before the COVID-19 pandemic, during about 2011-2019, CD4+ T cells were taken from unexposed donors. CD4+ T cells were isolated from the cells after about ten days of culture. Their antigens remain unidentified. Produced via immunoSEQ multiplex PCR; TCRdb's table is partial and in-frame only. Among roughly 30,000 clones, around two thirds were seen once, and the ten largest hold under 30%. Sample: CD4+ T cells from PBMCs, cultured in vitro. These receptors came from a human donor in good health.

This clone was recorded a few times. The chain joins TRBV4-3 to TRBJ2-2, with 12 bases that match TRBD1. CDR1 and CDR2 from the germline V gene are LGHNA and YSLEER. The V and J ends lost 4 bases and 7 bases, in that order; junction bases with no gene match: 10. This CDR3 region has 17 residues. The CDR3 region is CASSRQAGTGGSGELFF. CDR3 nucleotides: TGCGCCAGCAGCCGGCAAGCCGGGACAGGGGGCAGCGGGGAGCTGTTTTTT.

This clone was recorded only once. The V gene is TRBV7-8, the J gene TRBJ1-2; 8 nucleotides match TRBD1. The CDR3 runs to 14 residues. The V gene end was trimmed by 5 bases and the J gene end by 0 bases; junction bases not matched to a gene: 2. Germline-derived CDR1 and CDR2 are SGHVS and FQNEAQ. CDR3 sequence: CASSPDRANYGYTF. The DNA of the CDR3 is TGTGCCAGCAGCCCGGACAGGGCTAACTATGGCTACACCTTC.

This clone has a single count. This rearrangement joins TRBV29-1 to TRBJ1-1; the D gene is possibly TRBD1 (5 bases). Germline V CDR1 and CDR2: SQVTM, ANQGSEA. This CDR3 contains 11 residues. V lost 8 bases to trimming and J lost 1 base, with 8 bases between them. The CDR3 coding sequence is TGCAGCCTGGGGGGGAACACTGAAGCTTTCTTT. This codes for CSLGGNTEAFF.

The CDR3 protein is CASSLYGGKSSYNSPLHF. CDR3 DNA sequence: TGTGCCAGCAGCTTGTATGGAGGGAAGAGCTCCTATAATTCACCCCTCCACTTT. The rearrangement uses TRBV7-9 and TRBJ1-6; D unclear. V shed 3 bases and J shed 0 bases, with 15 bases lying between them. Germline V gene data show CDR1 as SEHNR and CDR2 as FQNEAQ (reference sequence). The CDR3 covers 18 residues.

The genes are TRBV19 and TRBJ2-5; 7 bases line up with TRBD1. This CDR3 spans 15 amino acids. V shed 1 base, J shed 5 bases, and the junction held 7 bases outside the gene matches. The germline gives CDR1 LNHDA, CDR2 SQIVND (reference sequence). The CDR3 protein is CASSIGGFRGETQYF. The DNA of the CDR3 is TGTGCCAGTAGTATAGGGGGTTTCAGGGGGGAGACCCAGTACTTC.

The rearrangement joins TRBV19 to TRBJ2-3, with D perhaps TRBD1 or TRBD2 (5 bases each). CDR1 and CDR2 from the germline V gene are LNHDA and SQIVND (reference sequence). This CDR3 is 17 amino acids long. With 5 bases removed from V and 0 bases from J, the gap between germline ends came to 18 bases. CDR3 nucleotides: TGTGCCAGTAGTCCCGGGGCATTCGTGCGGAGCACAGATACGCAGTATTTT. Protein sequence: CASSPGAFVRSTDTQYF.

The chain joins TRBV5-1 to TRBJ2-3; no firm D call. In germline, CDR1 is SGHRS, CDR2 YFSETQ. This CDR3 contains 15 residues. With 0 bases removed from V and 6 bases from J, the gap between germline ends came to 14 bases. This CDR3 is CASSLESSRSDTQYF. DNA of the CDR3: TGCGCCAGCAGCTTGGAGAGTAGCAGGTCGGATACGCAGTATTTT.

The CDR3 is CASSLQSGAQPQHF. The CDR3 nucleotides are TGTGCCAGCAGCTTACAATCCGGGGCTCAGCCCCAGCATTTT. The chain has TRBV7-6 and TRBJ1-5; weak D call: TRBD1 (5 bases). Trimming shortened V by 2 bases and J by 6 bases, and 11 bases separated the two germline ends. Germline-derived CDR1 and CDR2 are SGHVS and FNYEAQ. This CDR3 has 14 amino acids.

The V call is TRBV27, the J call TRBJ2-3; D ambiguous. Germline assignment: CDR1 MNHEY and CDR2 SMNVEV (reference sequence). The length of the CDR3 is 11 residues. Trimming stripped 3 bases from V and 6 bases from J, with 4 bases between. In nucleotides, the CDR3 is TGTGCCAGCAGTTTGATTGATACGCAGTATTTT. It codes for CASSLIDTQYF.

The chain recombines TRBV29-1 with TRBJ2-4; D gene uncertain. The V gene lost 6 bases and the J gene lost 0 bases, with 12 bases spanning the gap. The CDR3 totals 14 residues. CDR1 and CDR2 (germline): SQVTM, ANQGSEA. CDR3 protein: CSVAPQLAKNIQYF. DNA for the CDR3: TGCAGCGTCGCCCCTCAGTTAGCCAAAAACATTCAGTACTTC.

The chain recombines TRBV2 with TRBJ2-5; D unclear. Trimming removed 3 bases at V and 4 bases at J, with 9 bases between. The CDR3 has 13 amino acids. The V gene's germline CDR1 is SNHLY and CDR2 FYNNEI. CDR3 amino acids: CASSDQVGETQYF. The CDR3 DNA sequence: TGTGCCAGCAGTGACCAGGTCGGAGAGACCCAGTACTTC.

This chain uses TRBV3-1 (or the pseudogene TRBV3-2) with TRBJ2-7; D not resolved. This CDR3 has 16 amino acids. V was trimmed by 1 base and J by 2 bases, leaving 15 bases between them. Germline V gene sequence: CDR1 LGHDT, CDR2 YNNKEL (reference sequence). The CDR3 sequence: CASSQGPVWVPYEQYF. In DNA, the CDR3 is TGTGCCAGCAGCCAAGGCCCGGTCTGGGTTCCCTACGAGCAGTACTTC.

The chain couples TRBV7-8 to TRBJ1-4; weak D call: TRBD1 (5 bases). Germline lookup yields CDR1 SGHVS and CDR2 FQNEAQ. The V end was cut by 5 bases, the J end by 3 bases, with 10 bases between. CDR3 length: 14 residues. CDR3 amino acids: CASSNRDANEKLFF. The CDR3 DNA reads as TGTGCCAGCAGCAACCGGGACGCTAATGAAAAACTGTTTTTT.

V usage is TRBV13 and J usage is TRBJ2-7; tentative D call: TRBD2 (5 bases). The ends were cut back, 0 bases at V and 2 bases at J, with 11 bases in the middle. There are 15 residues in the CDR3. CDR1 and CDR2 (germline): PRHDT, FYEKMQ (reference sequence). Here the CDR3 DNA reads TGTGCCAGCAGCTTAGGTACTCACGGGACCTACGAGCAGTACTTC. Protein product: CASSLGTHGTYEQYF.

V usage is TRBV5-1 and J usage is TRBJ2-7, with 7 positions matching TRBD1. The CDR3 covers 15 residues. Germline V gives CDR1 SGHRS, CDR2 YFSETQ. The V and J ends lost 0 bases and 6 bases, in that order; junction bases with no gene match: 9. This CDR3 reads CASSLVGTALFEQYF. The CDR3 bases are TGCGCCAGCAGCTTGGTGGGGACAGCCCTCTTCGAGCAGTACTTC.

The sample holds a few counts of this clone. The CDR3: CASNGQGDYYEQYF. The CDR3 nucleotides read TGTGCCAGCAACGGACAGGGGGACTACTACGAGCAGTACTTC. The chain joins TRBV2 to TRBJ2-7; 10 bases agree with TRBD1. Germline assignment: CDR1 SNHLY and CDR2 FYNNEI. The J segment lost 3 bases and the V segment lost 7 bases, leaving 6 bases of the junction unmatched. The CDR3 contains 14 residues.

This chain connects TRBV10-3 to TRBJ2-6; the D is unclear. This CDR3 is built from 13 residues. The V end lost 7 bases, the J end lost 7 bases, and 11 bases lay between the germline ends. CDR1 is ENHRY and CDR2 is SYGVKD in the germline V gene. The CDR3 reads CAITGSAANVLTF. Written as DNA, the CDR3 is TGTGCCATCACGGGCTCTGCCGCCAACGTCCTGACTTTC.

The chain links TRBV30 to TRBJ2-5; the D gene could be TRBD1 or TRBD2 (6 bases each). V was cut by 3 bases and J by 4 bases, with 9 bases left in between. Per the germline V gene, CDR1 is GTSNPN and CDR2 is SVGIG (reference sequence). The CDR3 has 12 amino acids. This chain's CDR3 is CAWSGGGETQYF. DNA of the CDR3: TGTGCCTGGAGCGGGGGCGGAGAGACCCAGTACTTC.

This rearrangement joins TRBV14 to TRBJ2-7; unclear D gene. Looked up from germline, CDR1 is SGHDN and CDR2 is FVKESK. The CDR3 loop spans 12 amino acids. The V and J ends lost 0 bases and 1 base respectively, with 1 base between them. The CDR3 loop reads CASSQESYEQYF. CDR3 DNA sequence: TGTGCCAGCAGCCAAGAGTCCTACGAGCAGTACTTC.

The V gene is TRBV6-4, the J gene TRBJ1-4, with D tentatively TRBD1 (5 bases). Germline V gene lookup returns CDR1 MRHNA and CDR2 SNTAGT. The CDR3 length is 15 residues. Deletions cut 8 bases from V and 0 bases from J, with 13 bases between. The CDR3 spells CASGKTASTNEKLFF. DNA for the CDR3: TGTGCCAGCGGAAAGACAGCTTCAACTAATGAAAAACTGTTTTTT.

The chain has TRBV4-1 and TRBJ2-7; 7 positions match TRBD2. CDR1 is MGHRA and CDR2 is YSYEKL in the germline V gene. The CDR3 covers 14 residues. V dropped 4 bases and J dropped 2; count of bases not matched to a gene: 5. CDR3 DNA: TGCGCCAGCAGCCCTGGGGGGGGACCCTACGAGCAGTACTTC. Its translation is CASSPGGGPYEQYF.

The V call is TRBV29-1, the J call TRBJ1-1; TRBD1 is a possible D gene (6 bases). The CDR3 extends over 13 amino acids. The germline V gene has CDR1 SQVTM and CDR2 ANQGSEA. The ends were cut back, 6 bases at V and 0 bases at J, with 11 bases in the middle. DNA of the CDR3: TGCAGCGTGGATTACAGGGTGAACACTGAAGCTTTCTTT. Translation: CSVDYRVNTEAFF.

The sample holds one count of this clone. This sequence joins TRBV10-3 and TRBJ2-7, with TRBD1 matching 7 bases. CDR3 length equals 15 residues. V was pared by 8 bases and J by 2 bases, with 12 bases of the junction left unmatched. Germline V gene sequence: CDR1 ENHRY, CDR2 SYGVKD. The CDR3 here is CAISGPPTGTYEQYF. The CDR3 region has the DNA TGTGCCATCTCAGGTCCGCCGACAGGGACCTACGAGCAGTACTTC.

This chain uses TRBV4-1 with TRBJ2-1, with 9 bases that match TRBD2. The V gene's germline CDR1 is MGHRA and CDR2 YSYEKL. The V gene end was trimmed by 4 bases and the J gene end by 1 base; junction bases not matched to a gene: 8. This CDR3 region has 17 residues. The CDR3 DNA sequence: TGCGCCAGCAGCCTAACCCTGGCGGGAGGGTCCTACAATGAGCAGTTCTTC. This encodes CASSLTLAGGSYNEQFF.